These 16 T cell receptor beta chains share one sample of origin, sequenced in a study of beta chain features in type 1 diabetes. Isolated RNA was reverse transcribed in full, so expressed TCRB transcripts were sequenced. Data came from immunoSEQ multiplex PCR; TCRdb stores just in-frame clones and leaves some out. This repertoire shows around 190,000 clones, about 13% found once; its top ten account for approximately 0.64%. Material for sequencing was central memory CD4+ T cells from blood. All receptors come from a woman aged 18-29 years in good health.

The J gene is TRBJ2-1, the V gene TRBV19; 9 nucleotides align to TRBD2. Germline values: CDR1 LNHDA, CDR2 SQIVND (reference sequence). The CDR3 runs to 15 residues. The V and J ends lost 10 bases and 6 bases, in that order; junction bases with no gene match: 13. CDR3 DNA: TGTGCCACCACTCCAATGGCGGGAGGGGCCAATGAGCAGTTCTTC. This translates into CATTPMAGGANEQFF.

This clone was seen only a few times. This sequence joins TRBV15 and TRBJ2-7, with D possibly TRBD2 on 6 matching bases. Germline CDR1 LNHNV, CDR2 YYDKDF (reference sequence). V lost 0 bases to trimming and J lost 4 bases, with 13 bases between them. The CDR3 has 15 amino acids. The chain's CDR3 is CATSRDWRGGYEQYF. In nucleotides, the CDR3 is TGTGCCACCAGCAGAGATTGGCGTGGGGGGTACGAGCAGTACTTC. Variable domain in full (rest from reference TRBV15 and TRBJ2-7): DAMVIQNPRYQVTQFGKPVTLSCSQTLNHNVMYWYQQKSSQAPKLLFHYYDKDFNNEADTPDNFQSRRPNTSFCFLDIRSPGLGDTAMYLCATSRDWRGGYEQYFGPGTRLTVT.

This clone occurred a few times. This sequence joins TRBV7-8 and TRBJ1-1; 7 bases are a match to TRBD1. Germline CDR1 is SGHVS and CDR2 is FQNEAQ. CDR3 length: 16 residues. With V trimmed by 5 bases and J by 0 bases, 9 bases remained unmatched. CDR3 sequence reads: CASSRYIDRVNTEAFF. CDR3 nucleotide sequence: TGTGCCAGCAGCCGCTACATCGACAGGGTGAACACTGAAGCTTTCTTT.

This clone was seen a few times. The rearrangement joins TRBV4-1 to TRBJ2-1, with 10 bases identical to TRBD2. Germline CDR1 is MGHRA and CDR2 is YSYEKL. Trimming cost V 2 bases and J 5 bases; bases outside gene matches: 6. There are 16 residues in the CDR3. The CDR3 bases are TGCGCCAGCAGCCAACCCCTAGCGGGAGCGGACAATGAGCAGTTCTTC. Translation: CASSQPLAGADNEQFF.

This clone was seen only a few times. The V call is TRBV5-1, the J call TRBJ2-3, with D unresolved. Per the germline V gene, CDR1 is SGHRS and CDR2 is YFSETQ. V was pared by 1 base and J by 0 bases, with 9 bases between. The CDR3 runs to 15 residues. CDR3 region: CASSLLYASTDTQYF. For the CDR3, the DNA is TGCGCCAGCAGCTTGCTATACGCTAGCACAGATACGCAGTATTTT. Variable domain in full (rest from reference TRBV5-1 and TRBJ2-3): KAGVTQTPRYLIKTRGQQVTLSCSPISGHRSVSWYQQTPGQGLQFLFEYFSETQRNKGNFPGRFSGRQFSNSRSEMNVSTLELGDSALYLCASSLLYASTDTQYFGPGTRLTVL.

The chain combines TRBV4-3 with TRBJ2-3; 7 positions agree with TRBD2. After removal of 1 base from V and 2 bases from J, the junction contained 6 bases not matched to a gene. The CDR3 loop spans 16 amino acids. The germline CDR1 and CDR2 sequences are LGHNA and YSLEER. CDR3 nucleotide sequence: TGCGCCAGCAGCCAAGGGGGCGGGAGAGTCACAGATACGCAGTATTTT. This sequence encodes CASSQGGGRVTDTQYF.

This clone was seen only a few times. V is TRBV7-9 and J is TRBJ1-4; 8 nucleotides match TRBD1. The CDR3 covers 14 residues. CDR1 SEHNR and CDR2 FQNEAQ come from the germline V gene (reference sequence). The V and J ends lost 5 bases and 7 bases, in that order; junction bases with no gene match: 6. The chain's CDR3 is CASSLQGAGEKLFF. The CDR3 DNA reads as TGTGCCAGCAGCCTTCAGGGGGCCGGTGAAAAACTGTTTTTT.

There are a few counts of this clone. This sequence joins TRBV4-1 and TRBJ2-7; 8 bases map to TRBD2. There are 15 residues in the CDR3. Germline trimming cut 1 base from V and 6 bases from J; bases unmatched to any gene: 8. Germline V gene lookup returns CDR1 MGHRA and CDR2 YSYEKL. CDR3 region: CASSQGRGLAPEQYF. As DNA, the CDR3 is TGCGCCAGCAGCCAAGGAAGAGGACTAGCCCCCGAGCAGTACTTC.

The chain recombines TRBV7-9 with TRBJ1-5; no clear D gene. Per the germline V gene, CDR1 is SEHNR and CDR2 is FQNEAQ (reference sequence). Between the trimmed V and J ends, which lost 5 bases and 9 bases, there was a span of 17 bases. The CDR3 runs 14 residues. CDR3 DNA: TGTGCCAGCAGCCCATCATCCGTGGACTGGCCCCAGCATTTT. This sequence encodes CASSPSSVDWPQHF.

In its sample, this clone was seen a few times. In the same sample, other DNA sequences code for this CDR3. This chain connects TRBV18 to TRBJ1-1; D is uncertain. Germline-derived CDR1 and CDR2 are KGHSH and LQKENI. The CDR3 has 14 amino acids. The V and J ends lost 2 bases and 1 base respectively, with 8 bases between them. The CDR3 nucleotides read TGTGCCAGCTCACCAGCTGGCCGGAACACTGAAGCTTTCTTT. This gives the protein CASSPAGRNTEAFF.

This clone has only a few counts. The CDR3 DNA sequence: TGTGCCAGCATCCGGGACAGGGTCGCCTACGAGCAGTACTTC. This gives the protein CASIRDRVAYEQYF. The V call is TRBV6-5, the J call TRBJ2-7; 9 nucleotides align to TRBD1. This CDR3 spans 14 amino acids. Germline V gene data show CDR1 as MNHEY and CDR2 as SVGAGI. V lost 7 bases to trimming and J lost 2 bases; unmatched junction nucleotides: 6.

This clone was seen more than once but under ten times. J is TRBJ2-2 and V is TRBV5-1; 7 bases map to TRBD2. The CDR3 totals 16 residues. The germline gives CDR1 SGHRS, CDR2 YFSETQ. Unmatched junction bases numbered 10, after V lost 4 bases and J lost 4 bases. CDR3 DNA sequence: TGCGCCAGCAGCCCCCCAAGCCCGGGGGGCACCGGGGAGCTGTTTTTT. Translating it yields CASSPPSPGGTGELFF.

This clone has more than one count but fewer than ten. The chain links TRBV23-1 to TRBJ1-1; maybe TRBD1 (6 bases). TRBV23-1 is placed among ORFs of uncertain function. The CDR3 is 18 residues long. V lost 2 bases, J lost 10 bases, and 29 bases lay in between. The chain's CDR3 is CASSQNPVWLQGPRGAFF. As DNA, the CDR3 is TGCGCCAGCAGTCAAAACCCAGTTTGGTTGCAGGGGCCCAGGGGAGCTTTCTTT.

The V call is TRBV27, the J call TRBJ1-2; 8 bases are a match to TRBD1. Germline V gene sequence: CDR1 MNHEY, CDR2 SMNVEV (reference sequence). The CDR3 totals 16 residues. The V segment lost 5 bases and the J segment 4 bases; nucleotides outside the gene matches: 12. CDR3 nucleotides: TGTGCCAGCAGTCACCGTCCAGGGGGCGACTCCTATGGCTACACCTTC. This translates into CASSHRPGGDSYGYTF.

The rearrangement uses TRBV19 and TRBJ2-1; 11 bases map to TRBD2. This CDR3 contains 22 residues. V shed 6 bases, J shed 4 bases, and the junction held 26 bases outside the gene matches. The germline CDR1 and CDR2 sequences are LNHDA and SQIVND (reference sequence). The CDR3 is CASSTVSRGSRLAGGKYNEQFF. In DNA, the CDR3 is TGTGCCAGTAGCACGGTTAGCAGGGGAAGTCGGCTAGCGGGAGGAAAGTACAATGAGCAGTTCTTC. Filled out from reference TRBV19 and TRBJ2-1, the complete variable domain reads DGGITQSPKYLFRKEGQNVTLSCEQNLNHDAMYWYRQDPGQGLRLIYYSQIVNDFQKGDIAEGYSVSREKKESFPLTVTSAQKNPTAFYLCASSTVSRGSRLAGGKYNEQFFGPGTRLTVL.

Only a few counts were recorded for this clone. This chain links TRBV7-9 with TRBJ1-1; 8 nucleotides align to TRBD1. CDR1 is SEHNR and CDR2 is FQNEAQ in the germline V gene (reference sequence). The CDR3 consists of 15 residues. Unmatched junction bases numbered 7, after V lost 1 base and J lost 6 bases. The CDR3 DNA sequence: TGTGCCAGCAGCTTAGAGACAGGGGCGGGAGCTGAAGCTTTCTTT. This codes for CASSLETGAGAEAFF.